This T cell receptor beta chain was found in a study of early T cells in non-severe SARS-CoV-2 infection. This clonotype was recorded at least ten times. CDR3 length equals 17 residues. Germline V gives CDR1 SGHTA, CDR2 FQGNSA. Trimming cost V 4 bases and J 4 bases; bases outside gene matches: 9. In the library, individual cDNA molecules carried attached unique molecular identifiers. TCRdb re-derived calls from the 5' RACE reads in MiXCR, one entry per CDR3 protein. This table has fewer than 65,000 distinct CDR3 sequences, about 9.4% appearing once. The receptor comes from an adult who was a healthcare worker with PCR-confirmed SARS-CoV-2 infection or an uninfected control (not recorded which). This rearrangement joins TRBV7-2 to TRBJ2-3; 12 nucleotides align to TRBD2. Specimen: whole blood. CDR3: CASSSRLAGVGPDTQYF. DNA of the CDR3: TGTGCCAGCAGCTCGAGACTAGCGGGAGTAGGGCCAGATACGCAGTATTTT.